The subject of this entry is one TCR beta chain. This specimen comes from a study of blood T cell repertoires in COVID-19. Study details: Sites in the United States, Italy and Spain provided acute and convalescent COVID-19 samples. T cells, B-cell-depleted T cells, or PBMCs supplied cDNA or gDNA.

This CDR3 is 12 amino acids long. Trimming cost V 1 base and J 7 bases, with 7 bases left between them. Germline assignment: CDR1 GTSNPN and CDR2 SVGIG (reference sequence). This table comes from immunoSEQ multiplex PCR, and its TCRdb copy is limited to in-frame clones, with some not included. The data contain some 150,000 clones, about nine tenths of them singletons. This TCR was recovered from a man aged 45 to 65 with active COVID-19. The sequenced sample consisted of peripheral blood. The rearrangement links TRBV30 to TRBJ1-4; D uncertain. The CDR3 spells CAWSGRIEKLFF. DNA for the CDR3: TGTGCCTGGAGTGGCAGGATTGAAAAACTGTTTTTT.